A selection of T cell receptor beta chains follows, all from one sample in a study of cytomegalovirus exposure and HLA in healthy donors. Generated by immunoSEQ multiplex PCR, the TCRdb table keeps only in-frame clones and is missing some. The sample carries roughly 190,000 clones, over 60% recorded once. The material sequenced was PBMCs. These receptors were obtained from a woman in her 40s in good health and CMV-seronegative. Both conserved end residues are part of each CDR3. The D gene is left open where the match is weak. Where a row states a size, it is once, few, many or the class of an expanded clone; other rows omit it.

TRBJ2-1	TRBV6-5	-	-	CASRPWESDYNEQFF	TGTGCCAGCAGACCCTGGGAGTCGGATTACAATGAGCAGTTCTTC
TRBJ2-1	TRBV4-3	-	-	CASSQDTAWNEQFF	TGCGCCAGCAGCCAAGATACAGCCTGGAATGAGCAGTTCTTC
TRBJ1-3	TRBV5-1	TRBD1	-	CASRQTGGLGNTIYF	TGCGCCAGCAGGCAAACAGGGGGCCTTGGAAACACCATATATTTT
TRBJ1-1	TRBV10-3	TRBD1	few	CAIKGARDTEAFF	TGTGCCATCAAGGGGGCAAGGGACACTGAAGCTTTCTTT
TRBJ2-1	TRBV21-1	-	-	CASSHQAPPQQFF	TGTGCCAGCAGCCACCAGGCTCCCCCACAGCAGTTCTTC
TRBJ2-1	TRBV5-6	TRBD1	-	CASRYGTGTGNEQFF	TGTGCCAGCCGATACGGGACAGGGACGGGGAATGAGCAGTTCTTC
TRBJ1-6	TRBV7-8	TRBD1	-	CASSFLPGQGVSPLHF	TGTGCCAGCAGCTTTCTACCGGGACAGGGAGTCTCACCCCTCCACTTT
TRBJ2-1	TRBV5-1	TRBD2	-	CASSGETPGLVRDNEQFF	TGCGCCAGCAGCGGTGAGACCCCCGGACTAGTAAGAGACAATGAGCAGTTCTTC
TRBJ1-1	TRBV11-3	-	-	CASSIGGYDTEAFF	TGTGCCAGCAGCATTGGGGGGTACGACACTGAAGCTTTCTTT
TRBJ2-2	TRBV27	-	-	CASSFGSGTGELFF	TGTGCCAGCAGTTTCGGCAGCGGCACCGGGGAGCTGTTTTTT
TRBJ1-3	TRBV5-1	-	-	CASSATDFSGNTIYF	TGCGCCAGCAGCGCCACGGACTTCTCTGGAAACACCATATATTTT
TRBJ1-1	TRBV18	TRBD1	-	CASSPSTGQGTVEAFF	TGTGCCAGCTCACCCAGTACGGGACAGGGGACTGTTGAAGCTTTCTTT
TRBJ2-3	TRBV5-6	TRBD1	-	CASSYDRGGTDTQYF	TGTGCCAGCAGCTATGACAGGGGAGGTACAGATACGCAGTATTTT
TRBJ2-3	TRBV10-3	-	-	CAISPSDRSTDTQYF	TGTGCCATCAGTCCTTCCGACAGAAGCACAGATACGCAGTATTTT
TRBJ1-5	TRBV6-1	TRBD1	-	CASSEGGQGAFGQPQHF	TGTGCCAGCAGTGAGGGGGGACAGGGGGCGTTTGGTCAGCCCCAGCATTTT
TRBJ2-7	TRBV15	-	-	CATSREYSSYEQYF	TGTGCCACCAGCAGAGAGTACAGCTCCTACGAGCAGTACTTC
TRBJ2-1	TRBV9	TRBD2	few	CASSVSLREVDNEQFF	TGTGCCAGCAGCGTCTCTTTGCGGGAGGTCGACAATGAGCAGTTCTTC
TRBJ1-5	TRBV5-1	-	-	CASSLAWGDGQPQHF	TGCGCCAGCAGCTTGGCCTGGGGAGATGGTCAGCCCCAGCATTTT
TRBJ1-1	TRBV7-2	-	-	CASSLAGSPGGTEAFF	TGTGCCAGCAGCTTAGCGGGGAGTCCCGGGGGGACTGAAGCTTTCTTT
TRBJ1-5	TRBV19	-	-	CASSKTGQPQHF	TGTGCCAGTAGTAAAACAGGTCAGCCCCAGCATTTT
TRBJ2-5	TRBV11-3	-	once	CASSPKRQGGETQYF	TGTGCCAGCAGCCCTAAGAGACAGGGAGGAGAGACCCAGTACTTC
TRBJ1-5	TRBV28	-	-	CASSSRGGNYQPQHF	TGTGCCAGCAGCTCGAGGGGGGGTAATTATCAGCCCCAGCATTTT